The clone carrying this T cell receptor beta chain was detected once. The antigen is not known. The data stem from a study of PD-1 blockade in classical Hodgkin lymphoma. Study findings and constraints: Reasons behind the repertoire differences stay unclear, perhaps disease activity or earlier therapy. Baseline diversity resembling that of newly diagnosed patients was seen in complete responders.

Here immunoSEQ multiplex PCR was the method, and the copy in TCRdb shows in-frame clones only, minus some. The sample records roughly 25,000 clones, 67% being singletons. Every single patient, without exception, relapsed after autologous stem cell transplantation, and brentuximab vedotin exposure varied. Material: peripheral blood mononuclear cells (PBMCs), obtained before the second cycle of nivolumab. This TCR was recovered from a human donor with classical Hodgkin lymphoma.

The CDR3 DNA sequence: TGCAGCGTTCTTCAAGAGACCCAGTACTTC. As protein: CSVLQETQYF. The chain has TRBV29-1 and TRBJ2-5; unclear D gene. V was pared by 5 bases and J by 2 bases, with 3 bases between. Looked up from germline, CDR1 is SQVTM and CDR2 is ANQGSEA. This CDR3 contains 10 residues.